This T cell receptor beta chain appears in the sequencing data of a study of shared clonotypes between healthy human individuals (dated by TCRdb to the early 2020s). For the study in its entirety: The cohort included a few men and a couple of women between 18 and 49 years of age. Different laboratories and diverse techniques were used to prepare libraries and sequence TCR repertoires, to increase sequencing depth and limit assay-specific biases. For each donor, CD4 naive and CD4 memory were each given three plates, CD8 naive was given two plates, and CD8 memory was given one plate. The study deeply sequenced blood TCR repertoires of five healthy adults to estimate repertoire size and the extent of clonotype sharing between individuals. Between about 0.9 and 9 billion PBMCs per donor were obtained by leukapheresis. Study-level results and caveats: Sampling was restricted to blood, and TCR repertoires in tissues likely differ from the TCR repertoires found in blood. Incomplete sequencing was indicated by rarefaction of sorted-subset datasets, despite the large sequencing depth. The genetic and exposure-history diversity represented was limited by the small number of donors. Pairwise subsampling led to the expectation that sequencing depth would affect the degree of clonotype sharing among donors. Across four donors, approximately 4.6% of naive CD4, approximately 3.5% of naive CD8, 2.3% of memory CD4, and around 0.4% of memory CD8 clonotypes were shared. Larger estimated clonotype richness was generally found for naive subsets than for memory subsets. Compared with non-shared clonotypes, the clonotypes found in all four sorted-subset donors had higher generation probabilities.

Spanning cysteine to phenylalanine, the CDR3 consists of 15 amino acids. This entry keeps only the CDR3 DNA: 45 bases, framed from base 1. Trimming removed 6 bases from V and 1 base from J, leaving 15 bases between the germline ends. CDR1 and CDR2 were assigned from the germline V gene as MNHEY and SVGAGI. CD8 naive samples were CD45RO-negative cells positively selected for CCR7, giving a CD45RA+CCR7+ population that excluded TemRA cells. Donors were healthy HIV-negative adults with no recently reported acute infections or vaccinations. All donors were Caucasian adults living in Nashville, Tennessee, USA. Blood was obtained by leukapheresis, after which PBMCs were separated by Ficoll-Histopaque density gradient centrifugation and cryopreserved in liquid nitrogen vapor phase. Analytical flow cytometry was used to check the purity and quantity of each magnetically sorted T cell population. Genomic DNA was isolated from every sorted fraction and measured by UV absorbance on a Nanodrop 2000c.

Using the deep immunoSEQ assay, multiplex PCR amplified TCR CDR3 regions from genomic DNA. Genomic DNA extracted from each cell subset was distributed evenly over all wells of several immunoSEQ 96-well plates, and each plate served as one replicate. For sorted subsets, each replicate PCR was loaded with 200 to 250 ng genomic DNA, equivalent to 32,000 or so T cell genomes. The purified libraries were quantified using a Qubit 3.0 fluorometer, sized with a Bioanalyzer 2100, and then quantified again using the KAPA Library Quantification kit. Every immunoSEQ 96-well plate was sequenced on a separate single-read 150-cycle Illumina NextSeq 550 flow cell. The paper's processing steps were these. Because the immunoSEQ output included only junctional sequences and no quality scores, the filtering could not be the same as the filtering used for full-length reads. To assign V/J genes and CDR3, sequences were annotated against IMGT germline references using PyIR, a Python wrapper for IgBLAST v1.9. Any read was removed if the V/J assignment was weak (E-value above 1e-6), the CDR3 was missing, or the read contained stop codons, out-of-frame junctions, or ambiguous translated residues. A V3J clonotype was defined by an identical inferred V gene, J gene, and CDR3 amino acid sequence. Percentage overlap between repertoires was calculated by dividing the number of shared unique clonotypes by the size of the smaller repertoire. Repertoire richness was assessed with RTK rarefaction, the Chao1 estimator, and Recon v2.1 estimates of unobserved clonotypes. OLGA was used to compute generation probabilities for all TCRbeta clonotypes that the gDNA method yielded from several donors. The table was pulled from immuneACCESS by TCRdb, which kept in-frame rearrangements only. Such tables lose some clones; where checked, under half of the loss comes from unresolved V genes, and the rest has no known cause. The V and J calls and clone size were taken over from that table, and D and trimming were inferred from the DNA. The sample table lists approximately 840,000 clones, about 96% of them with a count of one. Of the sample, less than 0.25% is held by the ten largest clones.

Points on this clone: Its antigen remains unidentified. No clone much larger than this one lies a single base away; base qualities are absent.

Sequencing was carried out using naive CD8+ T cells sorted from blood. The cell subset or site label, read with the paper, signifies: CD45RA+CCR7+. Recombination linked TRBV6-5 to TRBJ1-1; a confident D gene designation cannot be given. This receptor was obtained from a man under 40 in good health. The nucleotide sequence is TGTGCCAGCAGCATACTACCAGAGGGGAACACTGAAGCTTTCTTT. This yields the protein CASSILPEGNTEAFF.